The clone carrying this T cell receptor (beta chain) has a count of ten or more. Investigators amplified TCR beta CDR3 regions from RNA transcripts. After a first-round RT-PCR with HTBI primers, a second-round multiplex PCR was run. TCRdb redid the calling of the multiplex PCR reads with MiXCR, one entry per CDR3 protein. In the table there are 300,000 or so distinct CDR3 sequences, about a sixth of which are singletons. The data originate from a study of Graves' ophthalmopathy and Graves' hyperthyroidism. Germline V lookup: CDR1 MNHEY, CDR2 SVGEGT. The CDR3 loop spans 18 amino acids. With V trimmed by 2 bases and J by 5 bases, 17 bases remained unmatched.

This TCR was sampled from an adult man with Graves' ophthalmopathy. This chain joins TRBV6-2 or TRBV6-3 and TRBJ2-5; 7 positions match TRBD1. Sequencing was performed on peripheral blood. CDR3 in DNA: TGTGCCAGCAGTTACCAAATCCCGACGACAGGGCAGTGGGAGACCCAGTACTTC. Translated, it gives CASSYQIPTTGQWETQYF.